The 4 T cell receptor beta chains below were found in one sample sequenced in a study of spatial heterogeneity in lung cancer. The time point is: sample taken at primary tumor resection. Sequencing covered unsorted whole RNA taken from tumor, nontumor lung or frozen PBMC. Each CDR3 protein is one row after TCRdb ran MiXCR on the 5' RACE reads. Among over 3,000 distinct CDR3 sequences listed, about 7% were seen once. Specimen: normal lung tissue next to the tumor, collected at surgery. The receptor source for this set is a male donor with early-stage non-small cell lung cancer.

In its sample, this clonotype ranks as medium-sized. J is TRBJ2-3 and V is TRBV6-6; D ambiguous. V lost 4 bases and J lost 1, with 12 bases in between. The germline gives CDR1 MNHNY, CDR2 SVGAGI (reference sequence). The CDR3 spans 15 residues. The CDR3, as DNA: TGTGCCAGCAGTTTCGGGCTATCTGGCACAGATACGCAGTATTTT. This encodes CASSFGLSGTDTQYF.

In its sample, this clonotype is medium-sized (0.01 to 0.1%). The J gene is TRBJ1-6, the V gene TRBV7-8; D call uncertain. The CDR3 extends over 15 amino acids. CDR1 is SGHVS, CDR2 FQNEAQ, per germline. V was shortened by 1 base and J by 6 bases, with 10 bases between the two germline ends. The CDR3 loop is CASSLVGSSNSPLHF. The CDR3 bases are TGTGCCAGCAGCTTAGTGGGAAGTAGTAATTCACCCCTCCACTTT.

This clonotype was seen at least ten times. V gene TRBV23-1 combines with J gene TRBJ2-7; no definite D call. TRBV23-1 is an open reading frame, and its role is uncertain. This CDR3 has 9 amino acids. V lost 6 bases, J lost 9 bases, and 6 bases lay in between. CDR3: CASRVRQYV. CDR3 nucleotide sequence: TGCGCCAGCAGGGTACGGCAGTACGTC.

This clonotype is medium-sized by share. The V gene is TRBV18, the J gene TRBJ1-1; 7 nucleotides match TRBD1. From germline, CDR1 is KGHSH and CDR2 LQKENI. The CDR3 runs 14 residues. Unmatched junction bases numbered 3, after V lost 3 bases and J lost 2 bases. CDR3 in DNA: TGTGCCAGCTCACCCCGGACAGGAAACACTGAAGCTTTCTTT. Residues: CASSPRTGNTEAFF.